The following is a T cell receptor (beta chain) sequence with its context. Its antigen is currently unknown. Sequencing used immunoSEQ multiplex PCR; TCRdb keeps in-frame clones, though not all of them. The data show tens of thousands of clones, about 73% seen once. Trimming took off 4 bases at V and 0 bases at J, with 27 bases between the two ends. CDR3 length: 20 residues. The sample originates from a study of memory CD4+ T cells and cytomegalovirus serostatus. Background on the study: This sample comes from healthy Belgian adults, roughly nine CMV seropositive, approximately 22 seronegative. Regarding the study as a whole: Of 150 to 200 reported CMV TCRbeta sequences, 55 to 80 were found in memory CD4+ repertoires.

The sort gate was single viable CD3+CD4+CD8-CD45RO+ cells for memory CD4+ T cells. Sequenced material: memory CD4+ T cells from blood. This receptor was obtained from an adult in good health and CMV-seropositive. The J gene is TRBJ1-2, the V gene TRBV23-1; D is perhaps TRBD1 (5 bases). TRBV23-1 is labeled an ORF, and its function is uncertain. As DNA, the CDR3 is TGCGCCAGCAGTCTCCAAGGGAGACCGGGACCCTCATCCACTAACTATGGCTACACCTTC. Its protein product is CASSLQGRPGPSSTNYGYTF.